A single sample is the source of the 22 T cell receptor beta chains below, sequenced in a study of blood T cell repertoires in COVID-19 (dated by TCRdb to the early 2020s). Preparation of the library involved the immunoSEQ multiplex PCR assay. The clones in this table, taken by TCRdb from immuneACCESS, are in-frame only. Not every clone is retained; where verified, under half of the shortfall comes from an unresolved V gene, and the cause of the rest is unknown. A total of about 310,000 clones appear in this sample, approximately 87% of them only once. The top ten constitute less than 3.5% of the sample. The sequenced sample was peripheral blood. The receptors here all came from a woman in her 30s with COVID-19, enrolled during active disease.

This clone was found once. V and J are TRBV28 and TRBJ1-2; 7 positions agree with TRBD1. CDR3 length equals 15 residues. The V segment lost 9 bases and the J segment 0 bases; nucleotides outside the gene matches: 10. The germline CDR1 and CDR2 sequences are MDHEN and SYDVKM. The CDR3 DNA reads TGTGCCAGTACCCTGGACAGGATAGCTAACTATGGCTACACCTTC. This translates into CASTLDRIANYGYTF.

This rearrangement joins TRBV5-6 to TRBJ1-2; TRBD1 might be the D (5 bases). V lost 1 base and J lost 4, with 11 bases in between. The germline CDR1 and CDR2 sequences are SGHDT and YYEEEE. This CDR3 has 14 amino acids. The CDR3 spells CASSLTDKGYGYTF. The CDR3 DNA reads as TGTGCCAGCAGCTTGACGGACAAGGGCTATGGCTACACCTTC.

The CDR3 reads CASSPIEAGYEQYF. Written as DNA, the CDR3 is TGTGCCAGCAGCCCTATAGAGGCTGGTTACGAGCAGTACTTC. This chain joins TRBV7-2 and TRBJ2-7; D remains ambiguous. Germline assignment: CDR1 SGHTA and CDR2 FQGNSA. The CDR3 loop spans 14 amino acids. V gave up 5 bases and J gave up 4 bases, with 15 bases separating them.

The V call is TRBV6-5, the J call TRBJ2-1; a possible D gene is TRBD2 (5 bases). Germline V gene sequence: CDR1 MNHEY, CDR2 SVGAGI. The CDR3 loop spans 12 amino acids. V dropped 7 bases and J dropped 4 bases, with 8 bases sitting between them. The CDR3 reads CASMEAYNEQFF. CDR3 sequence (DNA): TGTGCCAGCATGGAGGCTTACAATGAGCAGTTCTTC.

This chain connects TRBV7-9 to TRBJ1-1; possibly TRBD1 for D (6 bases). Trimming cost V 5 bases and J 2 bases, with 12 bases left between them. The germline V gene encodes CDR1 SEHNR and CDR2 FQNEAQ (reference sequence). This CDR3 is 14 amino acids long. The chain's CDR3 is CASSVQGYNTEAFF. CDR3 DNA: TGTGCCAGCAGCGTACAGGGATATAACACTGAAGCTTTCTTT.

The V and J genes are TRBV3-1 (or the pseudogene TRBV3-2) and TRBJ1-1; D remains unclear. The CDR3 has 15 residues. V shed 0 bases and J shed 0 bases, with 8 bases lying between them. CDR1 and CDR2 from the germline V gene are LGHDT and YNNKEL (reference sequence). The CDR3 protein is CASSQDREVNTEAFF. The CDR3 nucleotides are TGTGCCAGCAGCCAAGACCGGGAGGTGAACACTGAAGCTTTCTTT.

This chain uses TRBV3-1 (or the pseudogene TRBV3-2) with TRBJ2-5, with 9 nucleotides matching TRBD1. Germline trimming cut 0 bases from V and 4 bases from J; bases unmatched to any gene: 3. Germline V gene lookup returns CDR1 LGHDT and CDR2 YNNKEL (reference sequence). The CDR3 sequence is 15 residues long. Written as DNA, the CDR3 is TGTGCCAGCAGCCAAGATCACAGGGGGCGAGAGACCCAGTACTTC. Translated: CASSQDHRGRETQYF.

The V and J genes are TRBV30 and TRBJ2-2; perhaps TRBD1 as D (5 bases). Germline-derived CDR1 and CDR2 are GTSNPN and SVGIG (reference sequence). Trimming removed 2 bases at V and 6 bases at J, with 13 bases between. This CDR3 has 14 amino acids. In nucleotides, the CDR3 is TGTGCCTGGAGTACCCCAGGGCCGGCCGGGGAGCTGTTTTTT. As protein: CAWSTPGPAGELFF.

The rearrangement links TRBV4-1 to TRBJ2-1; D is uncertain. V lost 4 bases, J lost 4 bases, and 14 bases lay in between. The CDR3 runs to 15 residues. Germline CDR1 reads MGHRA; CDR2 reads YSYEKL. The CDR3 protein is CASSRLLSSYNEQFF. In nucleotides, the CDR3 is TGCGCCAGCAGCCGTCTCCTCTCGTCTTACAATGAGCAGTTCTTC.

The chain couples TRBV7-2 to TRBJ2-7; 8 bases are shared with TRBD2. V dropped 5 bases and J dropped 1; count of bases not matched to a gene: 4. This CDR3 has 14 amino acids. CDR1 SGHTA and CDR2 FQGNSA come from the germline V gene. CDR3 nucleotide sequence: TGTGCCAGCAGCGCCGGGGGGGGGTCCTACGAGCAGTACTTC. It translates to CASSAGGGSYEQYF.

The chain uses TRBV10-1 and TRBJ2-5; 12 bases are shared with TRBD2. Germline trimming cut 2 bases from V and 5 bases from J; bases unmatched to any gene: 12. Germline V CDR1 and CDR2: WNHNN, SYGVQD (reference sequence). The CDR3 covers 18 residues. CDR3 region: CASSERLAGGSPRETQYF. The CDR3 coding sequence is TGCGCCAGCAGTGAGCGTCTAGCGGGAGGGTCCCCCCGGGAGACCCAGTACTTC.

The J gene is TRBJ2-3, the V gene TRBV19; D not resolved. CDR3 length: 14 residues. Trimming removed 1 base from V and 2 bases from J, with 7 bases in between. Germline assignment: CDR1 LNHDA and CDR2 SQIVND (reference sequence). CDR3 coding DNA: TGTGCCAGTAGTATAGGGCCCAACACAGATACGCAGTATTTT. Amino acid sequence: CASSIGPNTDTQYF.

The chain recombines TRBV7-9 with TRBJ2-2, with 10 bases aligning to TRBD2. This CDR3 region has 18 residues. Germline CDR1 reads SEHNR; CDR2 reads FQNEAQ (reference sequence). V was pared by 3 bases and J by 6 bases, with 13 bases of the junction left unmatched. CDR3 nucleotides: TGTGCCAGCAGCTTTGGGTCTCCTAGCGGGAGTCAGGCCGGGGAGCTGTTTTTT. This encodes CASSFGSPSGSQAGELFF.

The J gene is TRBJ2-2, the V gene TRBV27; 16 positions agree with TRBD2. This CDR3 spans 19 amino acids. The trim removed 5 bases at V and 6 bases at J, leaving 12 bases unmatched. CDR1 and CDR2 (germline): MNHEY, SMNVEV (reference sequence). The CDR3 loop reads CASSGTSGRAKEGPGELFF. In DNA form, the CDR3 reads TGTGCCAGCAGTGGGACTAGCGGGAGGGCCAAGGAAGGACCCGGGGAGCTGTTTTTT.

The chain carries TRBV28 and TRBJ2-5, with TRBD2 matching 7 bases. The V and J ends lost 6 bases and 5 bases, in that order; junction bases with no gene match: 9. The CDR3 has 14 amino acids. The germline gives CDR1 MDHEN, CDR2 SYDVKM. CDR3 DNA sequence: TGTGCCAGCAGCCTAATTGGGGGGGAGGAGACCCAGTACTTC. This translates into CASSLIGGEETQYF.

The chain uses TRBV5-8 and TRBJ1-4; 10 nucleotides match TRBD1. The CDR3 extends over 17 amino acids. Germline-derived CDR1 and CDR2 are SGHTS and YDEGEE. The junction had 4 bases not matched to a gene; V was cut back by 1 base and J by 1 base. The CDR3 nucleotides are TGTGCCAGCAGCTTGTACGGACAGGGGGAAACTAATGAAAAACTGTTTTTT. Translating gives CASSLYGQGETNEKLFF.

The chain has TRBV5-8 and TRBJ2-3, with 7 bases matching TRBD1. The CDR3 loop spans 15 amino acids. Losses at the gene ends were 2 bases for V and 1 base for J; bases not matched to a gene: 4. Germline V gene data show CDR1 as SGHTS and CDR2 as YDEGEE. DNA for the CDR3: TGTGCCAGCAGCTTATCCGGGACAGGCACAGATACGCAGTATTTT. Its protein product is CASSLSGTGTDTQYF.

For this clone: In the same sample, other DNA sequences code for this CDR3. The CDR3 is CASSVSSGNTIYF. The CDR3 nucleotides read TGTGCCAGCAGCGTTAGCTCTGGAAACACCATATATTTT. The chain combines TRBV9 with TRBJ1-3; no definite D call. Germline V CDR1 and CDR2: SGDLS, YYNGEE. This CDR3 region has 13 residues. V lost 2 bases to trimming and J lost 0 bases, with 3 bases between them. The variable domain in full, with the rest retrieved from reference TRBV9 and TRBJ1-3, is DSGVTQTPKHLITATGQRVTLRCSPRSGDLSVYWYQQSLDQGLQFLIQYYNGEERAKGNILERFSAQQFPDLHSELNLSSLELGDSALYFCASSVSSGNTIYFGEGSWLTVV.

This clone turned up a few times. The gene calls are TRBV29-1 and TRBJ2-3; 7 bases match TRBD1. With 3 bases clipped from V and 4 bases from J, the junction kept 4 bases outside the gene matches. The CDR3 is made up of 13 amino acids. Germline V gene data show CDR1 as SQVTM and CDR2 as ANQGSEA. The CDR3 loop reads CSVDTGTADTQYF. The CDR3 DNA is TGCAGCGTTGATACCGGGACAGCAGATACGCAGTATTTT.

As concerns this clone: Other DNA sequences in this sample translate to the same CDR3. This rearrangement joins TRBV4-2 to TRBJ1-2; the match to TRBD1 covers 11 bases. Germline V gene lookup returns CDR1 LGHNA and CDR2 YNFKEQ. V lost 3 bases, J lost 5 bases, and 2 bases stayed unmatched. The CDR3 runs to 14 residues. This chain's CDR3 is CASSQDRGPYGYTF. The DNA of the CDR3 is TGTGCCAGCAGCCAGGACAGGGGGCCATATGGCTACACCTTC.

This clone has a single count. This sample includes further DNA sequences coding for the same CDR3. The chain links TRBV6-5 to TRBJ2-1; 10 nucleotides match TRBD2. The junction had 4 bases not matched to a gene; V was cut back by 5 bases and J by 3 bases. Per the germline V gene, CDR1 is MNHEY and CDR2 is SVGAGI. This CDR3 region has 15 residues. This chain's CDR3 is CASSPLAGDYNEQFF. The CDR3 DNA reads as TGTGCCAGCAGTCCGCTAGCGGGAGACTACAATGAGCAGTTCTTC.

CDR3 bases: TGCGCCAGCAGCCCCGAAGGGACAGGGGGCAGTGGCTACACCTTC. As protein: CASSPEGTGGSGYTF. The V call is TRBV5-1, the J call TRBJ1-2; 12 positions match TRBD1. Germline trimming cut 4 bases from V and 7 bases from J; bases unmatched to any gene: 8. The CDR3 runs 15 residues. The germline V gene encodes CDR1 SGHRS and CDR2 YFSETQ.